This TCR beta chain was identified during a study of CD8+ T cells in alopecia areata. The CDR3 has 16 amino acids. Germline CDR1 reads SNHLY; CDR2 reads FYNNEI. The V gene end was trimmed by 2 bases and the J gene end by 6 bases; junction bases not matched to a gene: 11. This clone was counted a few times. Sequencing used cDNA as its template, made by extracting RNA and reverse transcribing it. Clones were read by immunoSEQ multiplex PCR, and TCRdb kept only the in-frame ones, dropping some. The sample yields 100,000 to 150,000 clones, 45% to 60% seen once. This sequence originates from a human donor with alopecia areata. Here the sequenced sample was CD4+ T cells sorted from blood, taken at week 0. This chain links TRBV2 with TRBJ2-3; 7 nucleotides align to TRBD2. Here the CDR3 DNA reads TGTGCCAGCAGTGAATTCGTCGGCCAGGGAGGGGATACGCAGTATTTT. Protein sequence: CASSEFVGQGGDTQYF.